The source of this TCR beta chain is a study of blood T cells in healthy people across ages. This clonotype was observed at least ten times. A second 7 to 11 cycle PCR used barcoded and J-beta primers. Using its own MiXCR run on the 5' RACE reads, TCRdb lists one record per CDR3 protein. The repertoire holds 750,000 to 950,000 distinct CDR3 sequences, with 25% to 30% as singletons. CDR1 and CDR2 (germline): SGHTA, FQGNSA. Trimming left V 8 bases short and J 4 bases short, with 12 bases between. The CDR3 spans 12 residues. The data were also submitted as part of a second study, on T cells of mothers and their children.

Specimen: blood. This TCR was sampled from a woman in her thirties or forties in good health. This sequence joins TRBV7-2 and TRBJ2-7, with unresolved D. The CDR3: CASGRLSYEQYF. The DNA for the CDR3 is TGTGCCAGCGGCCGGTTGAGTTACGAGCAGTACTTC.